This T cell receptor (beta chain) came from a study of cytomegalovirus exposure and HLA in healthy donors. Across the study: Counted in an early data release were roughly 87 million unique TCRs from HLA-typed donors. There were fewer than 500 genotyped donors. Of these, roughly 82% fell in the genetic ancestry cluster associated with self-reported Caucasian donors. Study conclusions and caveats: As immune exposure information, only CMV serostatus was available.

Germline V gene sequence: CDR1 SGHDT, CDR2 YYEEEE. V gave up 0 bases and J gave up 3 bases, with 9 bases separating them. This CDR3 region has 14 residues. Nominally healthy donors provided the samples, though records likely missed some immune exposures. This clone appeared a few times. Its target is unknown. The PCR contained 60 Vbeta and 13 Jbeta primers. The table came from immunoSEQ multiplex PCR; TCRdb's copy has only in-frame clones and leaves some out. The sample shows about 93,000 clones, around 78% of them seen only once. V is TRBV5-6 and J is TRBJ1-1; maybe TRBD1 (5 bases). This TCR derives from a man aged 25 to 40 in good health and CMV-seronegative. The source material was PBMCs. CDR3 protein: CASSLDSGDTEAFF. DNA of the CDR3: TGTGCCAGCAGCTTGGACTCGGGGGACACTGAAGCTTTCTTT.